Below, one TCR beta chain is given with its context. The target antigen is unknown. The data stem from a study of cytomegalovirus exposure and HLA in healthy donors. Study outcomes and limitations: As a later analysis showed, a missense DCLRE1C variant was linked to trimming of TCR beta V- and J-genes.

Every donor was a healthy person donating bone marrow. The PCR used 60 Vbeta and 13 Jbeta primers. Repertoires were generated with immunoSEQ multiplex PCR, while TCRdb's copy carries only in-frame clones and drops some. The table shows about 100,000 clones, with about four fifths occurring only once. This CDR3 has 14 residues. Per germline, CDR1 SGHRS and CDR2 YFSETQ. The germline V and J ends were trimmed by 3 bases and 5 bases, with 14 bases remaining between them. What was sequenced was PBMCs. The chain employs TRBV5-1 and TRBJ2-5, with TRBD2 as a possible D gene (6 bases). This clonotype was sampled from a man aged 40-50 years in good health and CMV-seropositive. The chain's CDR3 is CASSSQGSGETQYF. CDR3 nucleotide sequence: TGCGCCAGCAGCTCTCAAGGGAGCGGGGAGACCCAGTACTTC.